The T cell receptor (beta chain) described here comes from a study of shared clonotypes between healthy human individuals (dated by TCRdb to between 2020 and 2021). Looking at the study overall: A few men and two women, aged 18 to 49 years, made up the cohort. For each donor, CD4 naive and CD4 memory were each run on three plates, CD8 naive on two plates, and CD8 memory on one plate. To estimate repertoire size and how much clonotypes are shared between individuals, the study performed deep sequencing of blood TCR repertoires from a handful of healthy adults. To increase sequencing depth and limit assay-specific biases, different laboratories used diverse techniques to prepare libraries and sequence TCR repertoires. Leukapheresis yielded between about 0.85 and 9.5 billion PBMCs per donor.

Using the deep immunoSEQ assay, multiplex PCR amplified TCR CDR3 regions from genomic DNA. Extracted genomic DNA from each cell subset was distributed evenly across all wells of several immunoSEQ 96-well plates, and each plate was treated as a replicate. For sorted subsets, each replicate PCR was loaded with 200 ng genomic DNA, equivalent to some 27,000 T cell genomes. The purified libraries were quantified using a Qubit 3.0 fluorometer, sized with a Bioanalyzer 2100, and then quantified again using the KAPA Library Quantification kit. A separate single-read 150-cycle Illumina NextSeq 550 flow cell was used to sequence each immunoSEQ 96-well plate. Per the source publication's procedure: The immunoSEQ output contained only junctional sequences without quality scores, so filtering could not match that applied to full-length reads. Sequences were annotated with PyIR, a Python wrapper for IgBLAST v1.9, using IMGT germline references to assign V/J genes and CDR3. Reads were removed for weak V/J assignments (E-value above 1e-6), missing CDR3, stop codons, out-of-frame junctions, or ambiguous translated residues. V3J clonotypes were defined as sequences sharing the same inferred V gene, J gene, and CDR3 amino acid sequence. Percentage overlap between repertoires was computed as shared unique clonotypes divided by the size of the smaller repertoire. Richness of each repertoire was evaluated using RTK rarefaction, the Chao1 estimator, and Recon v2.1 estimates of unobserved clonotypes. Generation probabilities were computed with OLGA for all TCRbeta clonotypes obtained by the gDNA method from four donors. Held by TCRdb, this immuneACCESS table contains in-frame sequences only and omits some clones. Under half of the omission traces to an unresolved V gene where checked; the cause of the rest is unknown. V, J and clone size are those of that table, while D and trimming were read from the DNA. The sample table lists some 2.1 million clones, roughly 94% of them with a count of one. More than 0.95% of the sample comes from the top ten.

The germline V gene gives CDR1 as MNHEY and CDR2 as SVGAGI. The CDR3, from cysteine to phenylalanine, totals 16 residues. Only CDR3 DNA is held: 48 bases, read in frame from base 1. Between the V and J ends, shortened by 0 bases and 0 bases respectively, the junction contains 12 bases. As to this clone: Its cognate antigen has yet to be identified. There are no base qualities to consult, and no much larger clone falls within one base. The same CDR3 also results from other DNA sequences found in this sample.

CD8 naive samples were obtained by positive selection for CCR7 among CD45RO-negative cells, yielding a CD45RA+CCR7+ population from which TemRA cells were excluded. The donors were healthy, HIV-negative adults who had no recently reported acute infections or vaccinations. All donors were Caucasian adults living in Nashville, Tennessee, USA. Blood was obtained by leukapheresis, after which PBMCs were separated by Ficoll-Histopaque density gradient centrifugation and cryopreserved in liquid nitrogen vapor phase. Analytical flow cytometry was used to check the purity and quantity of each magnetically sorted T cell population. Genomic DNA was isolated from each sorted fraction and quantified by UV absorbance on a Nanodrop 2000c. Broad study findings and their caveats: Clonotypes shared by all four sorted-subset donors showed higher generation probabilities than non-shared clonotypes. The small number of donors limited the genetic and exposure-history diversity represented. Around 5.4% of naive CD4, 3.5% of naive CD8, 2% to 2.5% of memory CD4, and roughly 0.4% of memory CD8 clonotypes were shared across a few donors. Rarefaction of sorted-subset datasets indicated incomplete sequencing despite the large sequencing depth. Sampling was limited to blood, and TCR repertoires in tissue likely differ from TCR repertoires in blood. Pairwise subsampling indicated that sequencing depth was expected to affect the degree of clonotype sharing among donors. Larger estimated clonotype richness was generally found for naive subsets than for memory subsets.

The sequenced material came from naive CD8+ T cells sorted from blood. The sample's cell subset or site, from its label and the paper: CD45RA+CCR7+. The clonotype was recovered from a man younger than 35 in good health. Recombination joined TRBV6-5 with TRBJ2-7; a tentative D call is TRBD1 (6 bases match). CDR3 reads: CASSYSTGSLSYEQYF. The DNA sequence reads TGTGCCAGCAGTTACTCTACAGGGTCCCTCTCCTACGAGCAGTACTTC.